The entry below gives a single T cell receptor (beta chain) sequence along with its context. The data were obtained in a study of cytomegalovirus exposure and HLA in healthy donors. The CDR3 is made up of 17 amino acids. Germline V gene data show CDR1 as LNHDA and CDR2 as SQIVND (reference sequence). V was clipped by 5 bases and J by 2 bases; unmatched bases: 11. It was with 60 Vbeta and 13 Jbeta primers that the PCR ran. Sequencing was performed with immunoSEQ multiplex PCR; in TCRdb, only in-frame clones are kept and a portion is missing. The table shows about 25,000 clones, with about four fifths occurring only once.

Sequenced input: PBMCs. This TCR was sampled from a male donor in good health and CMV-seronegative. The genes are TRBV19 and TRBJ1-5; TRBD1 aligns across 8 bases. As DNA, the CDR3 is TGTGCCAGTAGTGTCGATTGGACAGGGATGGGCAATCAGCCCCAGCATTTT. Protein sequence: CASSVDWTGMGNQPQHF.